These 15 T cell receptor beta chains were all obtained from the same sample, sequenced in a study of T cell repertoires in cytomegalovirus infection. TCRdb re-called the reads through MiXCR, storing one row per CDR3 protein. The data hold over 150,000 distinct CDR3 sequences, with around an eighth observed a single time. Sequenced: PBMCs. These receptor sequences come from a human donor in good health (CMV status not recorded). Some clones in this sample may be carry-over from other donors' samples.

This clonotype has a count of ten or more. The chain combines TRBV7-3 with TRBJ1-1; possible D gene TRBD1, 5 bases. The germline V and J ends were trimmed by 1 base and 4 bases, with 7 bases remaining between them. Germline V gene data show CDR1 as SGHTA and CDR2 as FQGTGA. This CDR3 is 13 amino acids long. For the CDR3, the DNA is TGTGCCAGCAGCTTAAGAGGGGTCACTGAAGCTTTCTTT. Its protein is CASSLRGVTEAFF.

This clonotype was seen at least ten times. The rearrangement uses TRBV7-8 and TRBJ2-2, with D perhaps matching TRBD2 (6 bases). The CDR3 loop spans 15 amino acids. Germline lookup yields CDR1 SGHVS and CDR2 FQNEAQ. V lost 1 base to trimming and J lost 3 bases, with 9 bases between them. CDR3 sequence reads: CASSLEGLYTGELFF. The CDR3 bases are TGTGCCAGCAGCTTAGAGGGACTTTACACCGGGGAGCTGTTTTTT.

About this clonotype itself: One junction end disagrees with the germline gene, perhaps due to a read error. The chain carries TRBV9 and TRBJ1-4; 7 bases agree with TRBD1. This CDR3 comprises 15 residues. Germline V gene sequence: CDR1 SGDLS, CDR2 YYNGEE. CDR3 sequence (DNA): TGTGCCAGCAGCGTAGAGGGGGCAACTAATGTAAAACTGTTTTTT. It encodes CASSVEGATNVKLFF.

Many counts were recorded for this clonotype. The chain has TRBV2 and TRBJ1-1; D gene uncertain. The CDR3 runs 14 residues. Trimming took 1 base from V and 3 from J, leaving 9 bases between them. Germline V gene data show CDR1 as SNHLY and CDR2 as FYNNEI. The chain's CDR3 is CASSEVPWDTEAFF. CDR3 bases: TGTGCCAGCAGTGAAGTCCCGTGGGACACTGAAGCTTTCTTT.

This clonotype was seen once. This chain uses TRBV28 with TRBJ2-7; TRBD1 aligns across 7 bases. The V and J ends lost 10 bases and 7 bases, in that order; junction bases with no gene match: 7. This CDR3 comprises 11 residues. Germline assignment: CDR1 MDHEN and CDR2 SYDVKM. Written as DNA, the CDR3 is TGTGCCACCGGAGAGACAGGGGAGCAGTACTTC. It encodes CATGETGEQYF.

The chain links TRBV20-1 to TRBJ2-3; TRBD1 might be the D (7 bases). V was shortened by 6 bases and J by 4 bases, with 17 bases between the two germline ends. Germline CDR1 and CDR2: DFQATT and SNEGSKA (reference sequence). The CDR3 is 14 residues long. The CDR3 DNA follows: TGCAGTGCCTCGGAGGGGGCGCGGGCAGATACGCAGTATTTT. Residues: CSASEGARADTQYF.

V usage is TRBV5-1 and J usage is TRBJ2-3; no clear D. Germline V gene sequence: CDR1 SGHRS, CDR2 YFSETQ. The V gene lost 4 bases and the J gene lost 0 bases, with 12 bases spanning the gap. The CDR3 spans 15 residues. CDR3 protein: CASSTTPVSTDTQYF. CDR3 nucleotide sequence: TGCGCCAGCAGCACGACCCCTGTTAGCACAGATACGCAGTATTTT. Based on the CDR3 plus reference TRBV5-1 and TRBJ2-3, the full variable domain is KAGVTQTPRYLIKTRGQQVTLSCSPISGHRSVSWYQQTPGQGLQFLFEYFSETQRNKGNFPGRFSGRQFSNSRSEMNVSTLELGDSALYLCASSTTPVSTDTQYFGPGTRLTVL.

This clonotype was observed at least ten times. This sequence joins TRBV7-9 and TRBJ2-1, with a weak D call TRBD1 (5 bases). Trimming left V 9 bases short and J 4 bases short, with 10 bases between. The length of the CDR3 is 12 residues. The germline gives CDR1 SEHNR, CDR2 FQNEAQ (reference sequence). The CDR3 bases are TGTGCCAGTATCGACAGATACAATGAGCAGTTCTTC. It is translated as CASIDRYNEQFF. The full variable domain, with the rest looked up from reference TRBV7-9 and TRBJ2-1, is DTGVSQNPRHKITKRGQNVTFRCDPISEHNRLYWYRQTLGQGPEFLTYFQNEAQLEKSRLLSDRFSAERPKGSFSTLEIQRTEQGDSAMYLCASIDRYNEQFFGPGTRLTVL.

The chain has TRBV15 and TRBJ1-1, with 7 bases lining up with TRBD1. From germline, CDR1 is LNHNV and CDR2 YYDKDF (reference sequence). Trimming at V came to 1 base and at J to 6 bases, leaving 8 bases not matched to a gene. The CDR3 totals 15 residues. The CDR3 region is CATSRGGQGGPEAFF. CDR3 sequence (DNA): TGTGCCACCAGCAGAGGGGGGCAGGGGGGACCTGAAGCTTTCTTT.

This clonotype showed up just a few times. This chain joins TRBV29-1 and TRBJ2-1, with 7 bases lining up with TRBD1. Per the germline V gene, CDR1 is SQVTM and CDR2 is ANQGSEA. V trimming: 2 bases; J trimming: 15 bases; junction bases outside the gene matches: 16. The CDR3 spans 14 residues. The CDR3 reads CSVESPGFGQVRFF. CDR3 bases: TGCAGCGTTGAATCGCCGGGTTTCGGACAGGTTCGGTTCTTC.

This chain joins TRBV18 and TRBJ1-4, with D unclear. Looked up from germline, CDR1 is KGHSH and CDR2 is LQKENI. The CDR3 loop spans 14 amino acids. V was clipped by 4 bases and J by 8 bases, with 14 bases between them. CDR3 nucleotide sequence: TGTGCCAGCTCACTGACGGGCCCGAACGAAAAACTGTTTTTT. Translated, it gives CASSLTGPNEKLFF.

This clonotype showed up many times. The chain couples TRBV7-2 to TRBJ2-7, with 10 bases fitting TRBD2. Germline V lookup: CDR1 SGHTA, CDR2 FQGNSA. The CDR3 contains 13 residues. V gave up 5 bases and J gave up 6 bases; unmatched junction bases: 4. CDR3 sequence: CASSPRLAGEQYF. The CDR3 nucleotides are TGTGCCAGCAGCCCCCGACTAGCGGGCGAGCAGTACTTC.

The gene calls are TRBV28 and TRBJ1-5, with D hard to call. CDR1 and CDR2 from the germline V gene are MDHEN and SYDVKM. V was trimmed by 5 bases and J by 1 base, leaving 6 bases between them. The CDR3 contains 13 residues. CDR3 DNA sequence: TGTGCCAGCAGTGAACAGAGCAATCAGCCCCAGCATTTT. It translates to CASSEQSNQPQHF.

This clonotype has a handful of counts. The chain recombines TRBV28 with TRBJ2-1; maybe TRBD2 (5 bases). Trimming took 2 bases from V and 1 from J, leaving 12 bases between them. Germline CDR1 MDHEN, CDR2 SYDVKM. This CDR3 is built from 16 residues. CDR3 protein: CASSLGGSVSYNEQFF. Here the CDR3 DNA reads TGTGCCAGCAGTTTAGGAGGCAGCGTTTCCTACAATGAGCAGTTCTTC.

The rearrangement joins TRBV3-1 to TRBJ1-2, with 9 bases fitting TRBD1. This CDR3 is 17 amino acids long. V trimming: 4 bases; J trimming: 2 bases; junction bases outside the gene matches: 11. Looked up from germline, CDR1 is LGHDT and CDR2 is YNNKEL (reference sequence). This CDR3 reads CASSLKTGGWSNYGYTF. DNA of the CDR3: TGTGCCAGCAGCCTAAAGACAGGGGGGTGGTCAAACTATGGCTACACCTTC. The whole variable domain, remainder taken from reference TRBV3-1 and TRBJ1-2, is DTAVSQTPKYLVTQMGNDKSIKCEQNLGHDTMYWYKQDSKKFLKIMFSYNNKELIINETVPNRFSPKSPDKAHLNLHINSLELGDSAVYFCASSLKTGGWSNYGYTFGSGTRLTVV.